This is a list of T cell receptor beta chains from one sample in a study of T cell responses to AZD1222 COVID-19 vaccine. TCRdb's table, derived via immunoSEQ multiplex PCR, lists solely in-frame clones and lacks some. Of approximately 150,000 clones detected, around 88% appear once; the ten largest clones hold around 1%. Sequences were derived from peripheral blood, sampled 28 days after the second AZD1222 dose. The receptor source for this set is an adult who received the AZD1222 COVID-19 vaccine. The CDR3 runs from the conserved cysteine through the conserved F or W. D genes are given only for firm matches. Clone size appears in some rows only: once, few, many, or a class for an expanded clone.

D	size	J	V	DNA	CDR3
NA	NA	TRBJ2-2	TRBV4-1	TGCGCCAGCAGCCATCAAAACACCGGGGAGCTGTTTTTT	CASSHQNTGELFF
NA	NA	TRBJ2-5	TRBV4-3	TGCGCCAGCAGCCAGGGGGAGTGGTACCAAGAGACCCAGTACTTC	CASSQGEWYQETQYF
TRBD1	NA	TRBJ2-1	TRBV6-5	TGTGCCAGCAGCCTCCGGGGACAGGGATTGGTGGAGCAGTTCTTC	CASSLRGQGLVEQFF
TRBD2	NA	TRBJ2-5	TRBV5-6	TGTGCCAGCAGCCGGACTAGCGGGGGGCCGGAGACCCAGTACTTC	CASSRTSGGPETQYF
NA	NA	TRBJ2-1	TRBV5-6	TGTGCCAGCAGCGTAAACAATGAGCAGTTCTTC	CASSVNNEQFF
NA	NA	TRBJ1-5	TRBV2	TGTGCCAGCAGTGAAGGCCTGGATCAGCCCCAGCATTTT	CASSEGLDQPQHF
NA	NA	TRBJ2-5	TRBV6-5	TGTGCCAGCACTCAAGGTCTGCAAGAGACCCAGTACTTC	CASTQGLQETQYF
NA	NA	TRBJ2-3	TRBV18	TGTGCCAGCTCCCTAGGGCGCGGAAGCACAGATACGCAGTATTTT	CASSLGRGSTDTQYF
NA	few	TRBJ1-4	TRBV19	TGTGCCAGTAGTACCGGACCGGTGGCTGAAAAACTGTTTTTT	CASSTGPVAEKLFF
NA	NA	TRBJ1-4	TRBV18	TGTGCCAGCTCACAGGAGGTGGAAAAACTGTTTTTT	CASSQEVEKLFF
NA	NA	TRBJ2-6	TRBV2	TGTGCCAGCAGTGAAGGCTTCCTTTACTCTGGGGCCAACGTCCTGACTTTC	CASSEGFLYSGANVLTF
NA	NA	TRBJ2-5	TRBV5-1	TGCGCCAGCAGCTTGGGCCCGGGAGAGACCCAGTACTTC	CASSLGPGETQYF
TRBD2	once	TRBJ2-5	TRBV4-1	TGCGCCAGCAGCCAAGATCTTGAACGGGGGGGGACGTCCGGTGATACCCAGTACTTC	CASSQDLERGGTSGDTQYF
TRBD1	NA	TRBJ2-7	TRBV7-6	TGTGCCAGCAGCCTCGACAGGGGCGAGCAGTACTTC	CASSLDRGEQYF
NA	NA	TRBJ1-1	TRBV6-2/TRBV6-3	TGTGCCAGCAGCCCCAGTGGGAAAGCTTTCTTT	CASSPSGKAFF
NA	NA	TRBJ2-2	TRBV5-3	TGTGCCAGCCCAGTCTCCCTGGACACCGGGGAGCTGTTTTTT	CASPVSLDTGELFF
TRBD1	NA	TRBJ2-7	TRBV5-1	TGCGCCAGCAGCCTCATGACAGGGGCGCCTTGGGAGCAGTACTTC	CASSLMTGAPWEQYF
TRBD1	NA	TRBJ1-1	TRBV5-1	TGCGCCAGCAGCTCACAGGGGGCGCAGGGTATCACTGAAGCTTTCTTT	CASSSQGAQGITEAFF
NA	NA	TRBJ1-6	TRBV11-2	TGTGCCAGCAGCTTAGCCGGGGGGCAGAATTCACCCCTCCACTTT	CASSLAGGQNSPLHF
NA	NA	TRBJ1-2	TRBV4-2	TGTGCCAGCAGCCAAGAAACGGGAGGTGGCTACACCTTC	CASSQETGGGYTF
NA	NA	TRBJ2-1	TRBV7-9	TGTGCCAGCAGCTTAGAGGCCAGGGTTTTCGATGAGCAGTTCTTC	CASSLEARVFDEQFF
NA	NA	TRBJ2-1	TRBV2	TGTGCCAGCAGTGACAGCCCCGAGATTGGGGAGCAGTTCTTC	CASSDSPEIGEQFF
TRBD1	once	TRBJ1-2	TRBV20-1	TGCAGTGCTAGTGAAGGACAGGGACGAAACTATGGCTACACCTTC	CSASEGQGRNYGYTF
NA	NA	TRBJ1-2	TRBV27	TGTGCCAGCAGTTTATTTGGGGACCCCAATGGCTACACCTTC	CASSLFGDPNGYTF
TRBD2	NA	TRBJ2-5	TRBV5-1	TGCGCCAGCAGCTTGGGTATAGCGGGCTCCCAAGAGACCCAGTACTTC	CASSLGIAGSQETQYF
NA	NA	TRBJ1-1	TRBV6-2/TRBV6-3	TGTGCCAGCAGCCCGACCTCCGACTTGGGGCTCCCAGCTTTCTTT	CASSPTSDLGLPAFF
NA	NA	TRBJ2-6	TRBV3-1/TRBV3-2	TGTGCCAGCAGCCAAGGGGACTTATCTGGGGCCAACGTCCTGACTTTC	CASSQGDLSGANVLTF
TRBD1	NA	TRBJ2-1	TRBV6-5	TGTGCCAGCAGCAGGGACAGCGGCTCCTACAATGAGCAGTTCTTC	CASSRDSGSYNEQFF
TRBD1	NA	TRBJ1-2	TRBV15	TGTGCCACCAGCAGAGGGGGACAGTCCTATCCCTATGGCTACACCTTC	CATSRGGQSYPYGYTF
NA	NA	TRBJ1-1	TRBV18	TGTGCCAGCTCACCAGGGTTTACGACTGAAGCTTTCTTT	CASSPGFTTEAFF
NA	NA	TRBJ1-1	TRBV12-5	TGTGCTAGTGGTTTGGTAATAAGGAGTTGGAACACTGAAGCTTTCTTT	CASGLVIRSWNTEAFF
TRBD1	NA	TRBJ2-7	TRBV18	TGTGCCAGCTCACCGGACAGGGACCGGTACGAGCAGTACTTC	CASSPDRDRYEQYF
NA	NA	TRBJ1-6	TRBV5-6	TGTGCCAGCAGCTTGACCCCGGACAGCAGCTCCTATAATTCACCCCTCCACTTT	CASSLTPDSSSYNSPLHF
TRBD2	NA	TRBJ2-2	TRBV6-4	TGTGCCAGCAGGCCCGGGACTAGTGCCGGGGAGCTGTTTTTT	CASRPGTSAGELFF
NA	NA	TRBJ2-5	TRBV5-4	TGTGCCAGCAGCTTGTTGGGGTCAGAGACCCAGTACTTC	CASSLLGSETQYF
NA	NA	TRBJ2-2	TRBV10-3	TGTGCCATCAGTGAGGTTGGGGAGCTGTTTTTT	CAISEVGELFF
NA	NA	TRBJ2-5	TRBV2	TGTGCCAGCAATGTGGGGTCCCAAGAGACCCAGTACTTC	CASNVGSQETQYF
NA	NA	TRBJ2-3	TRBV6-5	TGTGCCAGCCGTCCGGGTTCCACAGATACGCAGTATTTT	CASRPGSTDTQYF
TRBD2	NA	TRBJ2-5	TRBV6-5	TGTGCCAGCACGGTCGGGGGGGCTGTCGAGACCCAGTACTTC	CASTVGGAVETQYF
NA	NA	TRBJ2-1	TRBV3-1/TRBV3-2	TGTGCCAGCAGCTTTAACCGGGACTCACTATTCTTC	CASSFNRDSLFF
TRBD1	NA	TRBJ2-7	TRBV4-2	TGTGCCAGCAGCCCAAGATCCGACAGGGATGGCGAGCAGTACTTC	CASSPRSDRDGEQYF
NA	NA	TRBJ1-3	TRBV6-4	TGTGCCAGCAGCCTAGAAGGTCCACTCTCTGGAAACACCATATATTTT	CASSLEGPLSGNTIYF
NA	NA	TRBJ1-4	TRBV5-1	TGCGCCAGCAGCCCGGGAGGGACTAATGAAAAACTGTTTTTT	CASSPGGTNEKLFF
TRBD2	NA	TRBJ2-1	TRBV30	TGTGCCTGGACGGTACGGGGGGGCGGGTACAATGAGCAGTTCTTC	CAWTVRGGGYNEQFF
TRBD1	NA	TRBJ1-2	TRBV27	TGTGCCAGCAGTCCTACTAGACAGGGGGCGTTGGGCTACACCTTC	CASSPTRQGALGYTF
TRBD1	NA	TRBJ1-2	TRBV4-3	TGCGCCAGCAGTACGGCACAGGGGGCCCTGATTTATGGCTACACCTTC	CASSTAQGALIYGYTF
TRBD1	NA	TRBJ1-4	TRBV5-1	TGCGCCAGCAGCCCAGGACAGGGCTTAACTAATGAAAAACTGTTTTTT	CASSPGQGLTNEKLFF
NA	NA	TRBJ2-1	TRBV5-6	TGTGCCAGCAGCTTGGACCGGGGTGAGCAGTTCTTC	CASSLDRGEQFF
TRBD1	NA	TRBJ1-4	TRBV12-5	TGTGCTAGTGGTTTGTATAGGGGACAGGCCCCTGGTAGTAATGAAAAACTGTTTTTT	CASGLYRGQAPGSNEKLFF
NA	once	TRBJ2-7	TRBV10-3	TGTGAACCCAGCCCCGGGACAATTCCCTACGAGCAGTACTTC	CEPSPGTIPYEQYF